This TCR beta chain derives from a study of cytotoxic CD8 clonotypes in ibrutinib-treated CLL. Study-level results: For progressing versus sustained-remission patients, sampling times were not the same.

Libraries were prepared by immunoSEQ multiplex PCR; TCRdb keeps only in-frame clonotypes and omits some of them. The sample shows approximately 150,000 clones, approximately 80% of them seen only once. CDR1 is KGHSH, CDR2 LQKENI, per germline. CDR3 length equals 14 residues. With 8 bases clipped from V and 5 bases from J, the junction kept 11 bases outside the gene matches. Notes on this clone: What it binds is not known.

The chain recombines TRBV18 with TRBJ2-5; 7 bases map to TRBD2. This material consisted of PBMCs, taken after 12 months of ibrutinib treatment. The TCR sequence derives from a human donor with chronic lymphocytic leukemia. CDR3 in DNA: TGTGCCAGCGCCCCGGGAAGCGGGGTGGAGACCCAGTACTTC. It encodes CASAPGSGVETQYF.